The TCR beta chain under discussion was sequenced for a study of blood T cell repertoires in COVID-19. Overall study context: Researchers got acute and convalescent COVID-19 samples from the United States, Italy and Spain.

TCRdb's table, derived via immunoSEQ multiplex PCR, lists solely in-frame clones and lacks some. The repertoire has fewer than 150,000 clones, around 85% of them found once; the top ten carry about 6.1%. Trimming cost V 3 bases and J 0 bases, with 5 bases left between them. The CDR3 has 14 amino acids. Germline lookup yields CDR1 SGHTA and CDR2 FQGTGA. This clone appeared once. A much more abundant neighbour one base away suggests this may be a read error. Sequencing used peripheral blood. The TCR originated in a woman aged 55-69 years with COVID-19, enrolled during active disease. The rearrangement links TRBV7-3 to TRBJ2-2; D call uncertain. The CDR3 loop is CASSFRANTGELFF. In nucleotides, the CDR3 is TGTGCCAGCAGCTTCCGAGCGAACACCGGGGAGCTGTTTTTT.